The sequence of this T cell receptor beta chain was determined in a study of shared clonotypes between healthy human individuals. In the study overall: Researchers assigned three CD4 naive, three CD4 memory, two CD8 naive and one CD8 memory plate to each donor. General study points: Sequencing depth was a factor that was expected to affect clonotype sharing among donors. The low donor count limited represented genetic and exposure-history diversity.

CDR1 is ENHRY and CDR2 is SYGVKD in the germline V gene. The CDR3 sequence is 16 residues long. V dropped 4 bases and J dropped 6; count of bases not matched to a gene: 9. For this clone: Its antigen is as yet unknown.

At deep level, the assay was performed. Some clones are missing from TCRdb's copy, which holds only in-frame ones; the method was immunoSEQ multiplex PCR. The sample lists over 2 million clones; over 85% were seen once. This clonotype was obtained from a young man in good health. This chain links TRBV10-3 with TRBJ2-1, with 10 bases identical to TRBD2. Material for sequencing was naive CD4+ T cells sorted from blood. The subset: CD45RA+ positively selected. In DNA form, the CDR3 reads TGTGCCATCAGTGCCGCTAGCGGGAGCCCCTCCAATGAGCAGTTCTTC. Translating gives CAISAASGSPSNEQFF.